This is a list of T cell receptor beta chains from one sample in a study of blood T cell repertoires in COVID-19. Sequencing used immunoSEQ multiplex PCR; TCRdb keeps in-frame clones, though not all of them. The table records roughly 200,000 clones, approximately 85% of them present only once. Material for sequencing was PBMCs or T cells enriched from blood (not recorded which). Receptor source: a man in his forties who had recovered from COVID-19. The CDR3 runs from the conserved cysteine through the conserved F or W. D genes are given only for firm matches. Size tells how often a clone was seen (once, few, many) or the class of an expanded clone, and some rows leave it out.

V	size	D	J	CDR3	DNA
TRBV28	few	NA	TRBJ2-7	CASSRGIGYEQYF	TGTGCCAGCAGTCGCGGCATTGGCTACGAGCAGTACTTC
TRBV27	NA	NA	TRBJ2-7	CASSLGARDTLREQYF	TGTGCCAGCAGTTTAGGGGCCCGGGACACCCTGAGAGAGCAGTACTTC
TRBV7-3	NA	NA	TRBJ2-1	CASSLQGGYNEQFF	TGTGCCAGCAGCTTACAGGGCGGTTACAATGAGCAGTTCTTC
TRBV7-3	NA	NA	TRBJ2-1	CASGWRDRNEQFF	TGTGCCAGCGGGTGGAGGGATCGCAATGAGCAGTTCTTC
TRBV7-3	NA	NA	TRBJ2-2	CASSLTGTPRGELFF	TGTGCCAGCAGCTTAACGGGGACTCCACGTGGGGAGCTGTTTTTT
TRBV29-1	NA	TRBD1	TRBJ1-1	CSVDKPGQGTEAFF	TGCAGCGTTGATAAACCGGGACAGGGGACTGAAGCTTTCTTT
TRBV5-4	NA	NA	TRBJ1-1	CASSFNPGDTEAFF	TGTGCCAGCAGCTTTAATCCCGGTGACACTGAAGCTTTCTTT
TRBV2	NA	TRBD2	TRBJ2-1	CASSDGTNYNEQFF	TGTGCCAGCAGTGACGGGACTAACTACAATGAGCAGTTCTTC
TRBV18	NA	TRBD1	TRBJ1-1	CASSPEGAIGSTEAFF	TGTGCCAGCTCACCAGAGGGGGCCATCGGTAGCACTGAAGCTTTCTTT
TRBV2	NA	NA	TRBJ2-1	CATMGPLRDEQFF	TGTGCCACGATGGGGCCCCTTAGGGATGAGCAGTTCTTC
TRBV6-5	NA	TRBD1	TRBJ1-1	CASNKGGHTEAFF	TGTGCCAGCAATAAAGGGGGCCACACTGAAGCTTTCTTT
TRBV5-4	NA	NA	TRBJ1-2	CASSLDLVGIGYTF	TGTGCCAGCAGCTTGGATCTGGTGGGCATAGGCTACACCTTC
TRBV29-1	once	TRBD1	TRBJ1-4	CSVGTGGEKLFF	TGCAGCGTAGGGACAGGGGGTGAAAAACTGTTTTTT
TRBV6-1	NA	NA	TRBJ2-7	CASSESRGNEQYF	TGTGCCAGCAGTGAGAGCAGGGGAAACGAGCAGTACTTC
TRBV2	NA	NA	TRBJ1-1	CASSVRGTEAFF	TGTGCCAGTTCCGTCAGGGGAACTGAAGCTTTCTTT
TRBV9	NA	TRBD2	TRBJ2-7	CASSVGTSGSYEQYF	TGTGCCAGCAGCGTAGGGACTAGCGGGAGTTACGAGCAGTACTTC
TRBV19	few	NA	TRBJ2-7	CASSMVPGKDKGSVYF	TGTGCCAGTAGTATGGTTCCGGGGAAAGACAAGGGAAGTGTGTACTTC
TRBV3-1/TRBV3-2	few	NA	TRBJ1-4	CASSQKMGATNEKLFF	TGTGCCAGCAGCCAGAAGATGGGCGCAACTAATGAAAAACTGTTTTTT
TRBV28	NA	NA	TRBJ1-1	CASRYSTNTEAFF	TGTGCCAGCAGATACAGCACGAACACTGAAGCTTTCTTT
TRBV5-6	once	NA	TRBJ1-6	CASSLGARGSYNSPLHF	TGTGCCAGCAGCTTGGGCGCACGGGGCTCCTATAATTCACCCCTCCACTTT
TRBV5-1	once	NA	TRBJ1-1	CASSPFSGNTEAFF	TGCGCCAGCAGCCCCTTTTCCGGTAACACTGAAGCTTTCTTT
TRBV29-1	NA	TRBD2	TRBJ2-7	CSVGAGDLRGEQYF	TGCAGCGTCGGGGCGGGGGACCTTAGAGGGGAGCAGTACTTC
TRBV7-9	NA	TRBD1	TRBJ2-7	CASSLGQGGYEQYF	TGTGCCAGCAGTTTGGGACAGGGCGGCTACGAGCAGTACTTC
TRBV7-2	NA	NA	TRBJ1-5	CASSSQGTGGNQPQHF	TGTGCCAGCAGTTCACAGGGAACGGGAGGTAACCAGCCCCAGCATTTT
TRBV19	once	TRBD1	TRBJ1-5	CAKSRDRGDGQPQHF	TGTGCCAAGTCCCGGGACAGGGGAGACGGTCAGCCCCAGCATTTT
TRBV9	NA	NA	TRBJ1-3	CASSVGPRTSGNTIYF	TGTGCCAGCAGCGTAGGTCCCAGAACCTCTGGAAACACCATATATTTT
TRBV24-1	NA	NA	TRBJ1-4	CATSLGFNEKLFF	TGTGCCACCTCCCTCGGGTTCAATGAAAAACTGTTTTTT
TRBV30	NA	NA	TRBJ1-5	CAWSSGDDQPQHF	TGTGCCTGGAGTTCAGGGGACGATCAGCCCCAGCATTTT
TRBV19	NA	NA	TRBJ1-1	CASSIDRGYTEAFF	TGTGCCAGTAGTATAGATCGGGGATATACTGAAGCTTTCTTT
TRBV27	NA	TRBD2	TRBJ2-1	CASSFLAGLASEQFF	TGTGCCAGCAGTTTTTTAGCGGGGCTGGCCAGTGAGCAGTTCTTC
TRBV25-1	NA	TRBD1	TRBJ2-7	CASSQGALSEQYF	TGTGCCAGCAGCCAGGGGGCGCTCAGCGAGCAGTACTTC
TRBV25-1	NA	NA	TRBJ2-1	CASSGAGLIYNEQFF	TGTGCCAGCAGTGGGGCGGGACTGATATACAATGAGCAGTTCTTC
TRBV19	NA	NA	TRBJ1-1	CASSILQNTEAFF	TGTGCCAGTAGTATCTTACAGAACACTGAAGCTTTCTTT
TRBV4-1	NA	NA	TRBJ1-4	CASSQGIGLGLKEKLFF	TGCGCCAGCAGCCAGGGAATAGGACTGGGTCTTAAAGAAAAACTGTTTTTT
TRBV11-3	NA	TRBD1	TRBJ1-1	CASSRDRDTEAFF	TGTGCCAGCAGCCGGGACAGGGATACTGAAGCTTTCTTT
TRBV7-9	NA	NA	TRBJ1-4	CASSLDSTVNEKLFF	TGTGCCAGCAGCTTAGATAGCACTGTAAATGAAAAACTGTTTTTT
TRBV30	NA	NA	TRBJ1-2	CAWSGLLGYTF	TGTGCCTGGAGTGGTCTTCTGGGCTACACCTTC
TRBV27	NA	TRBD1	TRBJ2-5	CASSSRQGETQYF	TGTGCCAGCAGTTCGCGACAGGGGGAGACCCAGTACTTC
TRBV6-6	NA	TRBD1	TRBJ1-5	CASSPTGQPNYQPQHF	TGTGCCAGCAGTCCGACGGGACAGCCCAACTATCAGCCCCAGCATTTT
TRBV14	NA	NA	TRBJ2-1	CASSQDLTNNEQFF	TGTGCCAGCAGCCAAGATCTAACCAACAATGAGCAGTTCTTC
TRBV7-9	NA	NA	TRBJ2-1	CASSLVYGSEQFF	TGTGCCAGCAGCTTAGTGTATGGGAGTGAGCAGTTCTTC
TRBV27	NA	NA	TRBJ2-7	CASSEIDRNYEQYF	TGTGCCAGCAGTGAAATCGACAGGAACTACGAGCAGTACTTC
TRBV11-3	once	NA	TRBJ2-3	CASSRGTRTSTDTQYF	TGTGCCAGCAGCCGCGGGACTCGGACTAGCACAGATACGCAGTATTTT
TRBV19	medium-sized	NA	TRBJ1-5	CASSIAGSQYSNQPQHF	TGTGCCAGTAGTATAGCCGGGTCCCAATATAGCAATCAGCCCCAGCATTTT
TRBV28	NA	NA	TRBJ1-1	CASSLGGVNTEAFF	TGTGCCAGCAGTTTGGGGGGGGTGAACACTGAAGCTTTCTTT